This T cell receptor (beta chain) was observed in a study of T cells in Graves' hyperthyroidism and ophthalmopathy. Whole-study findings and limits: Most thyroid clonotypes with frequency above 0.001 were detected in blood.

Amplification of TCR beta CDR3 regions used RNA as the template. In the first-round RT-PCR of the TCR CDR3, the HTBI primer set was used. TCRdb itself ran the multiplex PCR reads through MiXCR, one entry per CDR3 protein. This repertoire shows about 400,000 distinct CDR3 sequences, about 14% found once; its top ten account for roughly a fifth. This CDR3 spans 14 amino acids. The junction had 0 bases not matched to a gene; V was cut back by 5 bases and J by 2 bases. Germline V lookup: CDR1 MDHEN, CDR2 SYDVKM. Each person with ophthalmopathy scored at least 3 on the Clinical Activity Score, reached NOSPECS grade 4 or higher, and had been ill under 3 months. The diagnoses drew upon clinical symptoms, serum thyroxine and TRAb, thyroid ultrasound and orbital computed tomography. Fresh peripheral blood, under 13 ml, yielded the PBMCs. In this sample, this clonotype turned up many times. The antigen is undetermined.

This TCR was recovered from a woman younger than 45 with Graves' ophthalmopathy. The gene calls are TRBV28 and TRBJ2-6, with 7 bases matching TRBD1. The sample comprised blood. CDR3 in DNA: TGTGCCAGCAGTACAGGGGCTGGGGCCAACGTCCTGACTTTC. It is translated as CASSTGAGANVLTF.